A selection of T cell receptor beta chains follows, all from one sample in a study of blood T cell repertoires in COVID-19. The repertoire was sequenced with immunoSEQ multiplex PCR; TCRdb's copy has only in-frame clones and lacks some. The sample has fewer than 350,000 clones; about 86% are singletons. The sequenced sample was peripheral blood. These TCRs come from a woman in her twenties or thirties with COVID-19, enrolled during active disease. Both conserved end residues are part of each CDR3. Fields, in order: CDR3 protein, CDR3 length, J gene, V gene.

CDR3: CASSLVWTTNEQFF
length: 14
J: TRBJ2-1
V: TRBV7-9

CDR3: CSASRQGANSNEAFF
length: 15
J: TRBJ1-1
V: TRBV20-1

CDR3: CASRGGAGEKLFF
length: 13
J: TRBJ1-4
V: TRBV25-1

CDR3: CASSPPMTSLETQYF
length: 15
J: TRBJ2-5
V: TRBV18

CDR3: CASSESVSGGADTQYF
length: 16
J: TRBJ2-3
V: TRBV6-1

CDR3: CASSSGGVFTGELFF
length: 15
J: TRBJ2-2
V: TRBV11-2

CDR3: CASSGEGHRSPNYGYTF
length: 17
J: TRBJ1-2
V: TRBV7-9

CDR3: CASSLFGQGTDTQYF
length: 15
J: TRBJ2-3
V: TRBV27

CDR3: CASSLDRGQYEQYF
length: 14
J: TRBJ2-7
V: TRBV7-9

CDR3: CASSLRGQGNTEAFF
length: 15
J: TRBJ1-1
V: TRBV7-9

CDR3: CASSQDRGGTEAFF
length: 14
J: TRBJ1-1
V: TRBV4-2

CDR3: CASSTGIEAFF
length: 11
J: TRBJ1-1
V: TRBV2

CDR3: CASSQDRPGSVGDTQYF
length: 17
J: TRBJ2-3
V: TRBV4-1

CDR3: CASSPLAGSYNEQFF
length: 15
J: TRBJ2-1
V: TRBV5-4

CDR3: CASRNPGGTTEAFF
length: 14
J: TRBJ1-1
V: TRBV4-1

CDR3: CASSSLSTDTQYF
length: 13
J: TRBJ2-3
V: TRBV7-9